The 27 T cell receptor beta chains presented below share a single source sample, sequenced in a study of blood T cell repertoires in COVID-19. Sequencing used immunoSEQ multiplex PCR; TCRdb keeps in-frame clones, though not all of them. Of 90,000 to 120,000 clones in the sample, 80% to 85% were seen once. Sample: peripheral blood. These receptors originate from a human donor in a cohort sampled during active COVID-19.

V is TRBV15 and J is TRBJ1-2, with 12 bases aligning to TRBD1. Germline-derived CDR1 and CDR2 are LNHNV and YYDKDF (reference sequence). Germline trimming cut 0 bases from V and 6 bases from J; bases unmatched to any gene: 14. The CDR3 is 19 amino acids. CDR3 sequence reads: CATSRDSPGQGATLDGYTF. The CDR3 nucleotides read TGTGCCACCAGCAGAGATTCCCCGGGACAGGGGGCGACCCTTGATGGCTACACCTTC.

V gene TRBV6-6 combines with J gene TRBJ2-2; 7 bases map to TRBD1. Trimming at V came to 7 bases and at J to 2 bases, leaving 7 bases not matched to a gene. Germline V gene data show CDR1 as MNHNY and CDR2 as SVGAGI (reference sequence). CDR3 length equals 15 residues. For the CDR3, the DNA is TGTGCCAGCACCCCCGGGACAGTAAACACCGGGGAGCTGTTTTTT. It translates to CASTPGTVNTGELFF.

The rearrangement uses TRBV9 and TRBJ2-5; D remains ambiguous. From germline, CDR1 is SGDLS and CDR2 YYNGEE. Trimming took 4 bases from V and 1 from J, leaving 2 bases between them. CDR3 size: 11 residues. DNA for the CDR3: TGTGCCAGCAGCCGCCAAGAGACCCAGTACTTC. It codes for CASSRQETQYF.

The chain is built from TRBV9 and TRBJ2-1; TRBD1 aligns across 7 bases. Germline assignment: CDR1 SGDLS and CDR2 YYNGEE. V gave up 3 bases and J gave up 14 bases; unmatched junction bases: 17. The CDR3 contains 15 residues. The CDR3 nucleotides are TGTGCCAGCAGCGACAGCCCCGGCGACAGGGCTGTAAAGTTCTTC. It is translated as CASSDSPGDRAVKFF.

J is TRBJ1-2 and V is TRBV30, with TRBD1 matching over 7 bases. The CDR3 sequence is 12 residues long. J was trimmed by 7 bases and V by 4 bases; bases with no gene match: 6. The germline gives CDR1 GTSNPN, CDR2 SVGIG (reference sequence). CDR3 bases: TGTGCCTGGAACAGGGGTGGAGGTGGCTACACCTTC. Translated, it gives CAWNRGGGGYTF.

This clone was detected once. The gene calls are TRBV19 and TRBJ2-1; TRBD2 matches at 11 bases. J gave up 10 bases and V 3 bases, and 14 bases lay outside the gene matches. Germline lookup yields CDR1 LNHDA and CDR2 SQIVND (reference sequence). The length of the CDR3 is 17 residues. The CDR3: CASSIPPSGRPEGEQFF. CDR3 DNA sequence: TGTGCCAGTAGTATCCCGCCTAGCGGGAGGCCAGAAGGGGAGCAGTTCTTC.

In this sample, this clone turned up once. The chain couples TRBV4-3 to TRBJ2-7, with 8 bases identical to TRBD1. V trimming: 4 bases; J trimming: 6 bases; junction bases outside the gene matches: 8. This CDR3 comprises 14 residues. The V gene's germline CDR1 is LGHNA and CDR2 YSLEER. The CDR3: CASSPQTQGGEQYF. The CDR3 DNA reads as TGCGCCAGCAGCCCGCAAACACAGGGGGGCGAGCAGTACTTC.

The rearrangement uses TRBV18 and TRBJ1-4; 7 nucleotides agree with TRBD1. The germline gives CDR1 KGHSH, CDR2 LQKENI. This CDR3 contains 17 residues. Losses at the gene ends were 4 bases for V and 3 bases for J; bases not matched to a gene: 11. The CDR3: CASSQPNTGVANEKLFF. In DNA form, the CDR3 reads TGTGCCAGCTCACAACCGAATACAGGGGTTGCTAATGAAAAACTGTTTTTT.

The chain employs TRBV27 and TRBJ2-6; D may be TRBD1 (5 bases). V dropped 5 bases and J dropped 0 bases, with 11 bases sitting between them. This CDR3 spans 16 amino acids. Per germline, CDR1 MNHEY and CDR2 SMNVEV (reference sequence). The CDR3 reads CASSERQGSGANVLTF. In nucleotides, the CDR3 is TGTGCCAGCAGTGAACGCCAGGGCTCTGGGGCCAACGTCCTGACTTTC.

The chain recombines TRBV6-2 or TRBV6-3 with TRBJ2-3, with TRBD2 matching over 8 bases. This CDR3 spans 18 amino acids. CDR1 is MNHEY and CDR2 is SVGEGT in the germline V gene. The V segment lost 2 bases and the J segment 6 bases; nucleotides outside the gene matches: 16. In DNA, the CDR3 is TGTGCCAGCAGTTACATCGGGAGGGAAGGCCCGGGGTCGGATACGCAGTATTTT. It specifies CASSYIGREGPGSDTQYF.

CDR3 residues: CASSEGQGGNYGYTF. In DNA form, the CDR3 reads TGTGCCAGCAGTGAGGGACAGGGGGGGAACTATGGCTACACCTTC. The V call is TRBV28, the J call TRBJ1-2; TRBD1 agrees at 11 bases. V trimming: 5 bases; J trimming: 2 bases; junction bases outside the gene matches: 4. The CDR3 is made up of 15 amino acids. The germline gives CDR1 MDHEN, CDR2 SYDVKM.

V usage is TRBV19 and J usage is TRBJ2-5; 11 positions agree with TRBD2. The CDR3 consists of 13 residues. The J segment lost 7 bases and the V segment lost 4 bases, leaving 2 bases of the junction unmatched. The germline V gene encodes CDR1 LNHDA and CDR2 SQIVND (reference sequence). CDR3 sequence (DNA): TGTGCCAGTAGTACCGGGACTAGCGGGACCCAGTACTTC. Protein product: CASSTGTSGTQYF.

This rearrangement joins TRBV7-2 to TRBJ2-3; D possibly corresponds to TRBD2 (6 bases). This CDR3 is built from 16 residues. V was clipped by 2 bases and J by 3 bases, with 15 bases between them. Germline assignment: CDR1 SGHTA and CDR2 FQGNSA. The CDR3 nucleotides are TGTGCCAGCAGCTTATCTGCTGGCGGGATAACAGATACGCAGTATTTT. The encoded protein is CASSLSAGGITDTQYF.

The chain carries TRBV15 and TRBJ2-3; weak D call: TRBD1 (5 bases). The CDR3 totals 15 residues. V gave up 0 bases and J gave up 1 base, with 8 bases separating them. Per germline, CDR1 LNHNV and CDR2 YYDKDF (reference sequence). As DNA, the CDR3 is TGTGCCACCAGCAGAGAACAAGGGGGCACAGATACGCAGTATTTT. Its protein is CATSREQGGTDTQYF.

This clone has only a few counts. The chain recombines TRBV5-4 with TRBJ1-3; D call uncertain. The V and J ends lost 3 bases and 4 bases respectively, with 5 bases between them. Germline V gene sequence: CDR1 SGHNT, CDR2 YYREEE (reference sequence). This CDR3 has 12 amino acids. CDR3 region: CASSSPGNTIYF. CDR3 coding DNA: TGTGCCAGCAGCTCTCCGGGAAACACCATATATTTT.

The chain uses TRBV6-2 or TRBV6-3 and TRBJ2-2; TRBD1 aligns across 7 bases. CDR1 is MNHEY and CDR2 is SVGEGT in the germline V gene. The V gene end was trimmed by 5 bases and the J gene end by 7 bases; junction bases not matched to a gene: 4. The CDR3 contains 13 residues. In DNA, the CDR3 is TGTGCCAGCAGTCGACAGGGCGGCGGGGAGCTGTTTTTT. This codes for CASSRQGGGELFF.

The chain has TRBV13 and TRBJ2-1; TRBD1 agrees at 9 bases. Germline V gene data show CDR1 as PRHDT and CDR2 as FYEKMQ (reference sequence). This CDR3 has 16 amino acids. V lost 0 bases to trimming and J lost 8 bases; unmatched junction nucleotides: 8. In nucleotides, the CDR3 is TGTGCCAGCAGCTTAGGGAACCGGGACAGGGTAGATGAGCAGTTCTTC. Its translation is CASSLGNRDRVDEQFF.

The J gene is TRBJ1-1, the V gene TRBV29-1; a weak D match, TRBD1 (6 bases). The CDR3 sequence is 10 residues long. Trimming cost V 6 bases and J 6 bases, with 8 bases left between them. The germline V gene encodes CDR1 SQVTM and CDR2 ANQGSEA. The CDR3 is CSVGQSEAFF. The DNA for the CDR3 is TGCAGCGTCGGACAGTCTGAAGCTTTCTTT. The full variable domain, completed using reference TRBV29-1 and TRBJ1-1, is SAVISQKPSRDICQRGTSLTIQCQVDSQVTMMFWYRQQPGQSLTLIATANQGSEATYESGFVIDKFPISRPNLTFSTLTVSNMSPEDSSIYLCSVGQSEAFFGQGTRLTVV.

Here the CDR3 DNA reads TGCAGTGGTGGCAGGGATCAGCCCCAGCATTTT. Its translation is CSGGRDQPQHF. The chain recombines TRBV20-1 with TRBJ1-5, with TRBD1 as a possible D gene (5 bases). The germline CDR1 and CDR2 sequences are DFQATT and SNEGSKA (reference sequence). Trimming took 7 bases from V and 5 from J, leaving 9 bases between them. The CDR3 is made up of 11 amino acids.

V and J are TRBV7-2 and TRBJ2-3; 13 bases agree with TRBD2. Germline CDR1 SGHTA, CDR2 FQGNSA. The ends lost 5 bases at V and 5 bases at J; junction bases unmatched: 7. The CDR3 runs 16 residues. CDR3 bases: TGTGCCAGCAGCGCCGGACTAGCGGGAGTTAGAGATACGCAGTATTTT. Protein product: CASSAGLAGVRDTQYF.

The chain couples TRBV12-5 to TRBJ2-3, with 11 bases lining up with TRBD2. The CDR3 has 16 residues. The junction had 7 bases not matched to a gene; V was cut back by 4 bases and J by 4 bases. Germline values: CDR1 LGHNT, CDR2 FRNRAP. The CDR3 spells CASGWTTSGSPDTQYF. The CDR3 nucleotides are TGTGCTAGTGGTTGGACAACTAGCGGGAGCCCAGATACGCAGTATTTT.

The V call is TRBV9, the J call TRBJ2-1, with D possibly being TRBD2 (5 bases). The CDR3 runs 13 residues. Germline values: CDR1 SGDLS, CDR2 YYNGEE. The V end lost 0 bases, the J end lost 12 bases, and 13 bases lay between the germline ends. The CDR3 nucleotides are TGTGCCAGCAGCGTAGGGTTAGCGAGGGCGCAGTTCTTC. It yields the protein CASSVGLARAQFF.

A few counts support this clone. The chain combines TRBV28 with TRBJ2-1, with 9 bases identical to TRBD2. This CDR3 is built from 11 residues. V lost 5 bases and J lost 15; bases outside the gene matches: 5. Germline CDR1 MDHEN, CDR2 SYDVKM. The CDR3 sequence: CASSDSGSRFF. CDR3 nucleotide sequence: TGTGCCAGCAGTGATAGCGGGAGTAGGTTCTTC. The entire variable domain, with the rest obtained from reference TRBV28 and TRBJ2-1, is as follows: DVKVTQSSRYLVKRTGEKVFLECVQDMDHENMFWYRQDPGLGLRLIYFSYDVKMKEKGDIPEGYSVSREKKERFSLILESASTNQTSMYLCASSDSGSRFFGPGTRLTVL.

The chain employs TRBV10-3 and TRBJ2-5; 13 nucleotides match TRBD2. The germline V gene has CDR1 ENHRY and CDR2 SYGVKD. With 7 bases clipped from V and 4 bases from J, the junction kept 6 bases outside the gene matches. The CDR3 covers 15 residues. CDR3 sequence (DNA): TGTGCCATCAAAGGAGGACTAGCGGGAGTAGAGACCCAGTACTTC. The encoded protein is CAIKGGLAGVETQYF.

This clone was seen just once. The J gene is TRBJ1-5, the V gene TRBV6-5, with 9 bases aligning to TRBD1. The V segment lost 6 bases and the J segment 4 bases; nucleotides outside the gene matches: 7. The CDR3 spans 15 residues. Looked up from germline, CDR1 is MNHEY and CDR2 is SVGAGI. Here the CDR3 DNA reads TGTGCCAGCAGCCTCGACAGGGGGGGAAATCAGCCCCAGCATTTT. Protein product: CASSLDRGGNQPQHF.

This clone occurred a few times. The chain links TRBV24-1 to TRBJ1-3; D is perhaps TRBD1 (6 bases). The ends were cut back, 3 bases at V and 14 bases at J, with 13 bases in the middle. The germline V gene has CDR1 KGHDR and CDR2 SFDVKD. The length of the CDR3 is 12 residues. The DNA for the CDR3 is TGTGCCACCAGTGATCCTACGCAGGGGTTATATTTT. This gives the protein CATSDPTQGLYF.

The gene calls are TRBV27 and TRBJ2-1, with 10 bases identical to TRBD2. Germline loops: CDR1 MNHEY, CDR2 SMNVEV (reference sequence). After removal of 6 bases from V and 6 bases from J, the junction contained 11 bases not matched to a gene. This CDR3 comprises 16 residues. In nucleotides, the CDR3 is TGTGCCAGCAGCGATAGACTAGCGGGTGCGGGCAATGAGCAGTTCTTC. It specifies CASSDRLAGAGNEQFF.